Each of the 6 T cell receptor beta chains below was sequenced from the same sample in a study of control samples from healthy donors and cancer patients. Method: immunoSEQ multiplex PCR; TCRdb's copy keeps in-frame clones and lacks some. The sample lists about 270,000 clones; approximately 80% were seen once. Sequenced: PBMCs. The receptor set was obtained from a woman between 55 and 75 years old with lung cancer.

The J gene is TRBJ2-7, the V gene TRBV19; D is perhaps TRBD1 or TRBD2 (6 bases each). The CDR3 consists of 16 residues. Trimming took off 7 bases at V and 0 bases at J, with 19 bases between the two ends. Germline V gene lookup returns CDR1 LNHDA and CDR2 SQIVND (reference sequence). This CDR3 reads CASKGIGGQSSYEQYF. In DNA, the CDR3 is TGTGCCAGTAAGGGAATCGGGGGACAAAGCTCCTACGAGCAGTACTTC.

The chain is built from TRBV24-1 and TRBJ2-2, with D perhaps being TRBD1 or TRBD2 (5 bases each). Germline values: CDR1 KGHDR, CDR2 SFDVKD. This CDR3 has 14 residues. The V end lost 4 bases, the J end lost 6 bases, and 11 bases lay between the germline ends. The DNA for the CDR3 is TGTGCCACCAGTGAATCGGGGCAGGCCGGGGAGCTGTTTTTT. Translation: CATSESGQAGELFF.

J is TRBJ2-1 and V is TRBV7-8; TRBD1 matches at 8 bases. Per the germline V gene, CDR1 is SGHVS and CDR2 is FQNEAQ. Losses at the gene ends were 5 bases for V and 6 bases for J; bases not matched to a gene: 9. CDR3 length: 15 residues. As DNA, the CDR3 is TGTGCCAGCAGCATAAGCGGACAGGGACTCAATGAGCAGTTCTTC. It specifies CASSISGQGLNEQFF.

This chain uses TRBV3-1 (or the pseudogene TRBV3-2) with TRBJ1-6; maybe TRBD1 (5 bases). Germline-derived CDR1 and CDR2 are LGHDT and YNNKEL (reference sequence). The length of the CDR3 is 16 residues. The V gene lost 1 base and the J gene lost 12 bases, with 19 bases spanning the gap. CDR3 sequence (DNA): TGTGCCAGCAGCCAAGGAAGTGACGGGGGAAGGGGACCCCTCCACTTT. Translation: CASSQGSDGGRGPLHF.

The CDR3: CASRGGVDQPQHF. CDR3 DNA: TGTGCCAGCAGGGGGGGGGTGGATCAGCCCCAGCATTTT. The V gene is TRBV6-5, the J gene TRBJ1-5, with TRBD1 as a possible D gene (5 bases). Germline assignment: CDR1 MNHEY and CDR2 SVGAGI. V shed 6 bases and J shed 5 bases, with 11 bases lying between them. The CDR3 covers 13 residues.

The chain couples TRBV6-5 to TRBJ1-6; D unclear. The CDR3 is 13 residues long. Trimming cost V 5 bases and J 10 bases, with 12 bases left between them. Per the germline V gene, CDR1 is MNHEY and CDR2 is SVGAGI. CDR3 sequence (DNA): TGTGCCAGCAGTAGGGATCATGGCTCACCCCTCCACTTT. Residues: CASSRDHGSPLHF.